A selection of T cell receptor beta chains follows, all from one sample in a study of CD8+ T cells in alopecia areata. The protocol was immunoSEQ multiplex PCR, while the TCRdb copy is restricted to in-frame clones and leaves out a portion. The top ten clones hold about 0.69% of a sample with fewer than 250,000 clones, approximately 56% of them seen once. Here the sequenced sample was CD4+ T cells sorted from blood, taken at week 4, from a patient treated with tofacitinib. The receptor set was obtained from a human donor with alopecia areata. Each CDR3 is given with its conserved first and last residue. D genes are given only for firm matches. Size values are once, few and many counts, or a class for expanded clones, and some rows have none.

clone size: -; V gene: TRBV29-1; J gene: TRBJ1-2; D gene: TRBD1; CDR3 protein: CSVGSTGEANYGYTF; CDR3 DNA: TGCAGCGTCGGGAGCACAGGGGAGGCTAACTATGGCTACACCTTC
clone size: -; V gene: TRBV7-9; J gene: TRBJ2-1; D gene: -; CDR3 protein: CASTFLDEQFF; CDR3 DNA: TGTGCCAGCACGTTCCTGGATGAGCAGTTCTTC
clone size: once; V gene: TRBV19; J gene: TRBJ2-7; D gene: TRBD2; CDR3 protein: CASSLPGLAYEQYF; CDR3 DNA: TGTGCCAGTAGTCTCCCGGGACTAGCCTACGAGCAGTACTTC
clone size: -; V gene: TRBV29-1; J gene: TRBJ2-7; D gene: -; CDR3 protein: CSVVKSGSSYEQYF; CDR3 DNA: TGCAGCGTTGTGAAGTCAGGGAGCTCCTACGAGCAGTACTTC
clone size: -; V gene: TRBV20-1; J gene: TRBJ2-5; D gene: -; CDR3 protein: CSTQYQETQYF; CDR3 DNA: TGCAGCACCCAGTACCAAGAGACCCAGTACTTC
clone size: -; V gene: TRBV6-5; J gene: TRBJ1-5; D gene: TRBD1; CDR3 protein: CASSSRTGGAQPQHF; CDR3 DNA: TGTGCCAGCAGTTCCAGGACAGGGGGTGCTCAGCCCCAGCATTTT
clone size: -; V gene: TRBV11-2; J gene: TRBJ1-2; D gene: TRBD1; CDR3 protein: CASSPGGPGDGYTF; CDR3 DNA: TGTGCCAGCAGCCCAGGGGGTCCAGGGGACGGCTACACCTTC
clone size: -; V gene: TRBV6-6; J gene: TRBJ2-5; D gene: -; CDR3 protein: CASRPGLGKETQYF; CDR3 DNA: TGTGCCAGCAGGCCGGGCCTGGGAAAAGAGACCCAGTACTTC
clone size: few; V gene: TRBV4-2; J gene: TRBJ1-1; D gene: -; CDR3 protein: CASSIDGNTEAFF; CDR3 DNA: TGTGCCAGCAGCATAGACGGGAACACTGAAGCTTTCTTT
clone size: -; V gene: TRBV6-5; J gene: TRBJ1-5; D gene: -; CDR3 protein: CASSYAWVPEQPQHF; CDR3 DNA: TGTGCCAGCAGTTACGCTTGGGTTCCGGAGCAGCCCCAGCATTTT
clone size: -; V gene: TRBV7-2; J gene: TRBJ2-1; D gene: -; CDR3 protein: CASSLTPSAAYNEQFF; CDR3 DNA: TGTGCCAGCAGCTTGACCCCCTCGGCGGCCTACAATGAGCAGTTCTTC
clone size: once; V gene: TRBV7-2; J gene: TRBJ2-7; D gene: -; CDR3 protein: CASSAAGTTDYEQYF; CDR3 DNA: TGTGCCAGCAGCGCGGCCGGGACAACGGACTACGAGCAGTACTTC
clone size: -; V gene: TRBV11-3; J gene: TRBJ2-3; D gene: TRBD1; CDR3 protein: CASSLEQGSTDTQYF; CDR3 DNA: TGTGCCAGCAGCTTAGAACAGGGGTCGACAGATACGCAGTATTTT
clone size: -; V gene: TRBV27; J gene: TRBJ2-7; D gene: -; CDR3 protein: CASSFQLSYEQYF; CDR3 DNA: TGTGCCAGCAGTTTCCAGCTCTCCTACGAGCAGTACTTC
clone size: few; V gene: TRBV7-2; J gene: TRBJ2-7; D gene: -; CDR3 protein: CASSPRAYEQYF; CDR3 DNA: TGTGCCAGCAGCCCCCGGGCCTACGAGCAGTACTTC